This TCR beta chain derives from a study of shared clonotypes between healthy human individuals. CDR1 and CDR2 (germline): SNHLY, FYNNEI. V lost 6 bases and J lost 0; bases outside the gene matches: 8. The CDR3 consists of 16 residues. At the deep level, the assay was run. Genomic DNA from each subset was divided evenly over several immunoSEQ plates. The assay was immunoSEQ multiplex PCR, and TCRdb's table has in-frame clones only and misses some. The data contain some 1.5 million clones, roughly 96% of them singletons. The sequenced sample was naive CD4+ T cells sorted from blood. Documented subset: CD45RA+ positively selected. This TCR came from a young man in good health. The chain links TRBV2 to TRBJ2-4, with 7 bases identical to TRBD2. CDR3 DNA: TGTGCCAGCAGGGGTGCGGGAGTGCTAGCCAAAAACATTCAGTACTTC. This translates into CASRGAGVLAKNIQYF.